The text below deals with one T cell receptor beta chain. This entry comes from a study of shared clonotypes between healthy human individuals. Roughly 200 ng DNA, 30,000 or so T cell genomes, went into each sorted-subset replicate PCR. Sequencing was performed with immunoSEQ multiplex PCR; in TCRdb, only in-frame clones are kept and a portion is missing. The profile shows about 610,000 clones, approximately 97% of them singletons. The TCR sequence derives from a woman in her 30s in good health. The sequenced sample was naive CD4+ T cells sorted from blood. This sample's subset: CD45RA+ positively selected.

The CDR3 sequence: CASSLLGQGRYNYGYTF. In nucleotides, the CDR3 is TGTGCCAGCAGTTTATTGGGACAGGGGAGATATAACTATGGCTACACCTTC. The chain is built from TRBV28 and TRBJ1-2; 10 nucleotides agree with TRBD1. The CDR3 is 17 amino acids. Germline CDR1 reads MDHEN; CDR2 reads SYDVKM. Unmatched junction bases numbered 6, after V lost 1 base and J lost 1 base.